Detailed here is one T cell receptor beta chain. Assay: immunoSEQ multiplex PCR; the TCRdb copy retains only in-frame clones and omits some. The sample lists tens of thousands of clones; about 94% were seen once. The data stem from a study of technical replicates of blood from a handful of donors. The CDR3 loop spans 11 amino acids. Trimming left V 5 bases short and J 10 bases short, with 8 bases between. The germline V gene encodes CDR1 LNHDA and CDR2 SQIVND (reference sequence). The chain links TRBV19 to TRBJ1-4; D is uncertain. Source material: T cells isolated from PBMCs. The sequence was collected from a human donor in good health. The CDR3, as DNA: TGTGCCAGTAGTGTTAATCTAAAACTGTTTTTT. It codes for CASSVNLKLFF.